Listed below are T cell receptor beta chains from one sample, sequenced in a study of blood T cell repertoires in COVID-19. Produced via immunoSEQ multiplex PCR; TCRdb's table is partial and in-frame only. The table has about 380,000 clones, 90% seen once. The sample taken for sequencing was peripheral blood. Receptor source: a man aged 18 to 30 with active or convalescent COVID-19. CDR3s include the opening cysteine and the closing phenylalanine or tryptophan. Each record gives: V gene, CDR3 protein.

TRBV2	CASSGTYRVYEQYF
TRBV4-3	CASSRERGEKLFF
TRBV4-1	CASSSIPGTGGKGSSGANVLTF
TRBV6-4	CASSEDRVREQFF
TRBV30	CAWSVRTSGGELFF
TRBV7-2	CASSFRREETQYF
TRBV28	CASSWPGQGIYGYTF
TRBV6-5	CASSFGNRVYYGYTF
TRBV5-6	CASSRPVTEAFF
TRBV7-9	CASSPQRGYRYEQYF
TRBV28	CASSSLGAGNYGYTF
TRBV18	CASSGLAGADTQYF
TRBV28	CASSRTLSYEQYF
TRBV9	CASGRGQGGGNTIYF
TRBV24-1	CATKDSGRAFF
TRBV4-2	CASSQSGLYNEQFF
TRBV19	CASSIRSGDRPSGGQPQHF
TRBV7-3	CASSVDGGRMNTEAFF
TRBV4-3	CASSQTGTDYNSPLHF
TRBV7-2	CASSLWRQASYEQYF
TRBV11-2	CASSPDPWAYGYTF
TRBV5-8	CASSPDRNRDSSPLHF